This T cell receptor (beta chain) was documented in a study of T cells in Graves' hyperthyroidism and ophthalmopathy. CDR1 LGHDT and CDR2 YNNKEL come from the germline V gene (reference sequence). The CDR3 is 15 amino acids. V was pared by 1 base and J by 7 bases, with 16 bases between. This clonotype occurred many times. TCR beta CDR3 sequences were amplified from RNA transcripts. TCR CDR3 regions were first amplified by RT-PCR with HTBI primers. TCRdb re-called the multiplex PCR reads with MiXCR, one entry per CDR3 protein. The sample comprises approximately 370,000 distinct CDR3 sequences, about 17% of which are singletons, and 30% to 35% rests with the top ten.

The chain joins TRBV3-1 to TRBJ2-5; possible D gene TRBD1, 7 bases. Sequencing was done on a sample of blood. This receptor was taken from a woman aged 30 to 39 with Graves' hyperthyroidism that later progressed to Graves' ophthalmopathy. The CDR3 DNA is TGTGCCAGCAGCCAAGGGACACCCCAGGGGGGGACCCAGTACTTC. This translates into CASSQGTPQGGTQYF.